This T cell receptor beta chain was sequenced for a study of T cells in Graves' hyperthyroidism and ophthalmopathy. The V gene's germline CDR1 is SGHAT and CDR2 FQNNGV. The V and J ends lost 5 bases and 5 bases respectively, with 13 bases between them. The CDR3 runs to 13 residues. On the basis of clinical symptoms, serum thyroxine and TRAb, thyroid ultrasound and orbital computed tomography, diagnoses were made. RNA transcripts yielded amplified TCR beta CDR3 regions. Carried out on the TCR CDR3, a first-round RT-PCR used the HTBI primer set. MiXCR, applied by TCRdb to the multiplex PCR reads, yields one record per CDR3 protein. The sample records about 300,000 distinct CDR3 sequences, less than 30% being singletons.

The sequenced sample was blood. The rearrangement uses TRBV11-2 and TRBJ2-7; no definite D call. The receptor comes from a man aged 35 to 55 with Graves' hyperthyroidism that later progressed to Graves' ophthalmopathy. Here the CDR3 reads CASSPLMYDEQYF. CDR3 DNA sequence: TGTGCCAGCAGCCCCCTCATGTATGACGAGCAGTACTTC.